This entry features one TCR beta chain sequence. What it binds is not known. From whole blood, total RNA was isolated without any sorting of T cells. The data stem from a study of monozygotic twins with inflammatory bowel disease. Germline V gives CDR1 MDHEN, CDR2 SYDVKM. The CDR3 contains 13 residues. Study-wide findings and caveats: Healthy twins showed more clonotype sharing with others than IBD patients, especially patients with disease activity. Among T cells, the various subtypes were not distinguishable. Repertoire similarity matched across concordant and discordant twins, perhaps owing to limited power.

TCRdb reprocessed the 5' RACE reads, keeping one entry per CDR3 protein, no DNA. The sample has approximately 420,000 distinct CDR3 sequences. Sequencing was done on a sample of blood. The V gene is TRBV28, the J gene TRBJ1-2; TCRdb picks TRBD1, but there is no DNA to check that call. The clonotype was recovered from a human donor with ulcerative colitis or Crohn's disease, or a healthy co-twin of an affected twin (not recorded which). The CDR3 sequence is CASNTPGIYGYTF.